This TCR beta chain was sequenced for a study of human T cells and chemical hapten exposure. TCRdb processed the RACE reads anew with MiXCR; each CDR3 protein has one entry. Of about 51,000 distinct CDR3 sequences listed, approximately 9.8% were seen once; the top ten hold around 15%. This CDR3 contains 15 residues. Trimming removed 3 bases from V and 6 bases from J, with 15 bases in between. Per germline, CDR1 SEHNR and CDR2 FQNEAQ (reference sequence). Time point reported: pre-sensitization, week 0. Treatment reported: therapeutic diphenylcyclopropenone sensitization with weekly scalp DPC. The V and J genes are TRBV7-9 and TRBJ1-5, with a tentative D call TRBD1 (6 bases). This TCR was sampled from a woman aged 40 to 49 with alopecia areata. Some clones in this sample may be carry-over from other donors' samples. The sequences come from whole blood, collected in connection with sensitization to the hapten diphenylcyclopropenone (DPC). CDR3 in amino acids: CASSFEQGLGQPQHF. The CDR3 DNA follows: TGTGCCAGCAGCTTCGAACAGGGACTGGGTCAGCCCCAGCATTTT.